This paragraph covers one T cell receptor beta chain sequence. The V and J ends lost 2 bases and 2 bases respectively, with 9 bases between them. Germline CDR1 reads SGHNT; CDR2 reads YENEEA. The CDR3 runs 14 residues. This sample is drawn from a study of cytomegalovirus exposure and HLA in healthy donors. The PCR had 60 Vbeta and 13 Jbeta primers. The protocol was immunoSEQ multiplex PCR, while the TCRdb copy is restricted to in-frame clones and leaves out a portion. Of around 97,000 clones listed, around two thirds were seen once; the top ten hold approximately 3.5%. The specimen was PBMCs. The rearrangement links TRBV11-3 to TRBJ2-5; D is uncertain. The receptor comes from a woman in her 50s in good health and CMV-seronegative. CDR3 in DNA: TGTGCCAGCAGCTTATCGCACTCACAAGAGACCCAGTACTTC. Protein: CASSLSHSQETQYF.